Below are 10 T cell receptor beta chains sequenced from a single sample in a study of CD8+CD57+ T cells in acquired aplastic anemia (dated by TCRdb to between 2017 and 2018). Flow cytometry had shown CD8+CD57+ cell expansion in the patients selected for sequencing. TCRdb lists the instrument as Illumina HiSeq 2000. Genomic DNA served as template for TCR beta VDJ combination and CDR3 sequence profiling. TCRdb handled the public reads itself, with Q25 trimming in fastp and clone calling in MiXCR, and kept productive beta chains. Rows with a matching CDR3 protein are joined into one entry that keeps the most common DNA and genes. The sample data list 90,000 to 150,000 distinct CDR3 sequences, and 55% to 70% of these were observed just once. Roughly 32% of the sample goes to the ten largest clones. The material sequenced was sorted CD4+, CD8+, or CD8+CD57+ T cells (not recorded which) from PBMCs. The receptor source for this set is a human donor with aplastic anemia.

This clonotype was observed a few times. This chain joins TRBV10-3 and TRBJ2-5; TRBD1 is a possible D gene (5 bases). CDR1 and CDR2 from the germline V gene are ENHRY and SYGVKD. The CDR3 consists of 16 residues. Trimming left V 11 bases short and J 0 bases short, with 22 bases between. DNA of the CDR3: TGTGCCGTCGGCGGACAAATCGGAGTTGACCAAGAGACCCAGTACTTC. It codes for CAVGGQIGVDQETQYF.

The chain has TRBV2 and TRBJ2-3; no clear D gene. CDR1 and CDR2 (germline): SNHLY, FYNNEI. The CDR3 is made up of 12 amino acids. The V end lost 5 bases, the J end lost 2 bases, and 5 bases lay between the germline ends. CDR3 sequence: CASSRTTDTQYF. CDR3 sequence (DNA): TGTGCCAGCAGTCGTACCACAGATACGCAGTATTTT.

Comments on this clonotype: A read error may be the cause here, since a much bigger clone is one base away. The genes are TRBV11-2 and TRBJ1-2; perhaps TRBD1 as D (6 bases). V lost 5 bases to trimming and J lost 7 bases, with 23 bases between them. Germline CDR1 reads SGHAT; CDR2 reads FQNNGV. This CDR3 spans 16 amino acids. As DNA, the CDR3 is TGTGCCAGCAGCCCCAACAGGGAGATCCTTTGCTCTGGCTACACCTTC. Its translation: CASSPNREILCSGYTF.

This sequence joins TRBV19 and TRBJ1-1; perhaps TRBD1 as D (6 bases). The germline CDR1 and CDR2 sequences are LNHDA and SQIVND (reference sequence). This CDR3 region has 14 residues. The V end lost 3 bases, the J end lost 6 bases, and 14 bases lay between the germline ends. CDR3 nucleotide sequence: TGTGCCAGTAGTATCCTGGGGGCTAGGGCTGAAGCTTTCTTT. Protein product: CASSILGARAEAFF. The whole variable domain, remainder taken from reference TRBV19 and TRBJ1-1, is DGGITQSPKYLFRKEGQNVTLSCEQNLNHDAMYWYRQDPGQGLRLIYYSQIVNDFQKGDIAEGYSVSREKKESFPLTVTSAQKNPTAFYLCASSILGARAEAFFGQGTRLTVV.

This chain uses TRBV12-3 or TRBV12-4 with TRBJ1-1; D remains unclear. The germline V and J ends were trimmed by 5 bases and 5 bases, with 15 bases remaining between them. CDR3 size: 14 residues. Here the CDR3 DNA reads TGTGCCAGCAGTCTACGAAACAAAGGGACTGAAGCTTTCTTT. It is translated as CASSLRNKGTEAFF.

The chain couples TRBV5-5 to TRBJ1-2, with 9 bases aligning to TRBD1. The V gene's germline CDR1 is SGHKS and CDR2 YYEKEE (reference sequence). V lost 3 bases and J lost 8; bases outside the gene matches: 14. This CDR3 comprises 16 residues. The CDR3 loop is CASSSTGTGRSEGYTF. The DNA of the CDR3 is TGTGCCAGCAGCTCCACCGGGACAGGGAGGTCTGAGGGCTACACCTTC.

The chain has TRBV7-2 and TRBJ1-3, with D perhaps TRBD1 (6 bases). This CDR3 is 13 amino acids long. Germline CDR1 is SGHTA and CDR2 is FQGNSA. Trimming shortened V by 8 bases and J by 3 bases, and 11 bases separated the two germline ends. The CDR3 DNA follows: TGTGCCAGCTGGACAGAGTATGGAAACACCATATATTTT. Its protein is CASWTEYGNTIYF.

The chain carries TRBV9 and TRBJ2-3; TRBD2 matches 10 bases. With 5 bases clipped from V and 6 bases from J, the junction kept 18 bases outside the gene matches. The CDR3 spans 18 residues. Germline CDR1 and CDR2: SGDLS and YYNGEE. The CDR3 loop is CASSPREGLAGVTDTQYF. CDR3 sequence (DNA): TGTGCCAGCAGTCCACGGGAAGGGCTAGCGGGAGTTACGGATACGCAGTATTTT. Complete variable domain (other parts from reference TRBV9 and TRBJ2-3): DSGVTQTPKHLITATGQRVTLRCSPRSGDLSVYWYQQSLDQGLQFLIQYYNGEERAKGNILERFSAQQFPDLHSELNLSSLELGDSALYFCASSPREGLAGVTDTQYFGPGTRLTVL.

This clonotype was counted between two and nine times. The CDR3 loop is CASSIALRTEAFF. The CDR3 DNA is TGTGCCAGTAGTATAGCGTTGAGGACTGAAGCTTTCTTT. The V call is TRBV19, the J call TRBJ1-1; D remains ambiguous. The CDR3 loop spans 13 amino acids. Trimming took off 1 base at V and 5 bases at J, with 8 bases between the two ends. Germline-derived CDR1 and CDR2 are LNHDA and SQIVND (reference sequence). Based on the CDR3 plus reference TRBV19 and TRBJ1-1, the full variable domain is DGGITQSPKYLFRKEGQNVTLSCEQNLNHDAMYWYRQDPGQGLRLIYYSQIVNDFQKGDIAEGYSVSREKKESFPLTVTSAQKNPTAFYLCASSIALRTEAFFGQGTRLTVV.

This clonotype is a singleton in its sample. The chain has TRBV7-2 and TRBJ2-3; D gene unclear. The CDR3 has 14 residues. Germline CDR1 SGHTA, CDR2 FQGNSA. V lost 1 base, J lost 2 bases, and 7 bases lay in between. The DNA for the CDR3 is TGTGCCAGCAGCTTAGTGGCCAACACAGATACGCAGTATTTT. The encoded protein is CASSLVANTDTQYF.